The 30 T cell receptor beta chains below were found in one sample sequenced in a study of shared clonotypes between healthy human individuals. Data came from immunoSEQ multiplex PCR; TCRdb stores just in-frame clones and leaves some out. Seen here are approximately 500,000 clones, around four fifths observed once, and the top ten hold 12%. Sequenced input: PBMCs. Receptors originate from a woman in her forties in good health. Some clones in this sample may be carry-over from other donors' samples.

This clone was picked up one time. The chain recombines TRBV30 with TRBJ1-6; unclear D gene. This CDR3 is 11 amino acids long. V lost 4 bases to trimming and J lost 10 bases, with 8 bases between them. CDR1 and CDR2 from the germline V gene are GTSNPN and SVGIG (reference sequence). The CDR3 DNA reads as TGTGCCTGGACCTCGGGCTCACCCCTCCACTTT. Its protein product is CAWTSGSPLHF.

In this sample, this clone turned up a few times. The chain links TRBV7-2 to TRBJ1-1; D is unresolved. The CDR3 runs to 14 residues. V was cut by 2 bases and J by 0 bases, with 7 bases left in between. Germline-derived CDR1 and CDR2 are SGHTA and FQGNSA. This chain's CDR3 is CASSLRRLNTEAFF. The CDR3 nucleotides are TGTGCCAGCAGCTTACGACGGCTGAACACTGAAGCTTTCTTT.

V gene TRBV5-4 combines with J gene TRBJ2-2, with 8 bases lining up with TRBD2. With 4 bases clipped from V and 6 bases from J, the junction kept 11 bases outside the gene matches. Germline values: CDR1 SGHNT, CDR2 YYREEE (reference sequence). The CDR3 runs to 16 residues. In DNA form, the CDR3 reads TGTGCCAGCAGCCCCTTCCCGGGAGGGATGCCCGGGGAGCTGTTTTTT. It encodes CASSPFPGGMPGELFF. Full variable domain (missing parts from reference TRBV5-4 and TRBJ2-2): ETGVTQSPTHLIKTRGQQVTLRCSSQSGHNTVSWYQQALGQGPQFIFQYYREEENGRGNFPPRFSGLQFPNYSSELNVNALELDDSALYLCASSPFPGGMPGELFFGEGSRLTVL.

Concerning this clone: With a much larger clone just one base away, this may be a read error. The rearrangement joins TRBV29-1 to TRBJ1-1; tentatively, D is TRBD1 (5 bases). The CDR3 runs 12 residues. Between the trimmed V and J ends, which lost 7 bases and 6 bases, there was a span of 15 bases. The germline CDR1 and CDR2 sequences are SQVTM and ANQGSEA. The CDR3 loop reads CSAAGGIAEAFF. The CDR3 DNA reads TGCAGCGCTGCCGGGGGAATCGCTGAAGCTTTCTTT.

V usage is TRBV5-1 and J usage is TRBJ1-5; possible D gene TRBD1, 5 bases. Germline assignment: CDR1 SGHRS and CDR2 YFSETQ. This CDR3 is 15 amino acids long. Trimming took 0 bases from V and 0 from J, leaving 7 bases between them. The CDR3 nucleotides read TGCGCCAGCAGCTTGGGGGGGACTAGCAATCAGCCCCAGCATTTT. This gives the protein CASSLGGTSNQPQHF.

CDR3 in amino acids: CASSSIGSSRGETQYF. The CDR3 DNA is TGTGCCAGCAGCTCAATAGGGTCCTCAAGAGGGGAGACCCAGTACTTC. The V call is TRBV5-4, the J call TRBJ2-5, with D tentatively TRBD2 (5 bases). This CDR3 has 16 amino acids. Germline assignment: CDR1 SGHNT and CDR2 YYREEE (reference sequence). The V and J ends lost 3 bases and 5 bases respectively, with 20 bases between them.

V and J are TRBV5-1 and TRBJ2-3, with 10 bases aligning to TRBD2. This CDR3 is built from 17 residues. V lost 1 base and J lost 0; bases outside the gene matches: 5. The V gene's germline CDR1 is SGHRS and CDR2 YFSETQ. CDR3 sequence: CASSLRTSGTSTDTQYF. CDR3 nucleotides: TGCGCCAGCAGCTTGAGGACTAGCGGAACTAGCACAGATACGCAGTATTTT.

In DNA, the CDR3 is TGTGCCAGCAGCTTCAAGGGGGCCTCGGGAGCTTTCTTT. As protein: CASSFKGASGAFF. V usage is TRBV7-9 and J usage is TRBJ1-1; 7 positions match TRBD1. The CDR3 has 13 amino acids. V lost 3 bases to trimming and J lost 10 bases; unmatched junction nucleotides: 8. CDR1 SEHNR and CDR2 FQNEAQ come from the germline V gene (reference sequence).

The gene calls are TRBV19 and TRBJ2-2; D gene uncertain. The CDR3 contains 14 residues. From germline, CDR1 is LNHDA and CDR2 SQIVND (reference sequence). With 5 bases removed from V and 3 bases from J, the gap between germline ends came to 10 bases. CDR3 in amino acids: CASSQPGYTGELFF. In nucleotides, the CDR3 is TGTGCCAGTAGTCAGCCAGGATACACCGGGGAGCTGTTTTTT.

CDR3 sequence: CASSLVAGFGNTIYF. DNA for the CDR3: TGTGCCAGCAGCTTAGTGGCTGGGTTCGGAAACACCATATATTTT. The rearrangement uses TRBV11-2 and TRBJ1-3; D unresolved. Trimming took off 1 base at V and 4 bases at J, with 11 bases between the two ends. In germline, CDR1 is SGHAT, CDR2 FQNNGV. The CDR3 is 15 amino acids.

Note on this clone: Germline and junction disagree at one end, which may indicate a read error. V and J are TRBV28 and TRBJ1-2, with 7 bases fitting TRBD1. Germline CDR1 MDHEN, CDR2 SYDVKM. This CDR3 spans 14 amino acids. Written as DNA, the CDR3 is TGTGCCAGCAGTTTAGAAGGGGGCTACTATGGCCACACCTTC. As protein: CASSLEGGYYGHTF.

Of note for this clone: This specimen includes other DNA sequences encoding the same CDR3. V usage is TRBV2 and J usage is TRBJ2-2; D unresolved. The CDR3 runs 12 residues. Trimming removed 6 bases from V and 4 bases from J, with 6 bases in between. CDR1 is SNHLY, CDR2 FYNNEI, per germline. DNA for the CDR3: TGTGCCAGCAGGGATCTCACCGGGGAGCTGTTTTTT. Its translation: CASRDLTGELFF.

The chain uses TRBV28 and TRBJ2-7; 9 bases fit TRBD1. The CDR3 consists of 15 residues. V lost 6 bases, J lost 2 bases, and 8 bases stayed unmatched. Germline V gene data show CDR1 as MDHEN and CDR2 as SYDVKM. The CDR3: CASRHPGTGTYEQYF. The CDR3 DNA is TGTGCCAGCAGACACCCCGGGACAGGGACCTACGAGCAGTACTTC. The full variable domain, with the rest looked up from reference TRBV28 and TRBJ2-7, is DVKVTQSSRYLVKRTGEKVFLECVQDMDHENMFWYRQDPGLGLRLIYFSYDVKMKEKGDIPEGYSVSREKKERFSLILESASTNQTSMYLCASRHPGTGTYEQYFGPGTRLTVT.

The CDR3 reads CASSLAGKATDYTF. CDR3 bases: TGTGCCAGCAGCTTGGCAGGAAAGGCGACGGACTACACCTTC. The rearrangement joins TRBV5-5 to TRBJ1-2; D is unresolved. Between the trimmed V and J ends, which lost 0 bases and 10 bases, there was a span of 16 bases. The CDR3 sequence is 14 residues long. CDR1 and CDR2 from the germline V gene are SGHKS and YYEKEE (reference sequence).

This sequence joins TRBV5-1 and TRBJ2-2; D is uncertain. The CDR3 is 14 amino acids. CDR1 and CDR2 (germline): SGHRS, YFSETQ. Trimming removed 4 bases at V and 3 bases at J, with 10 bases between. Written as DNA, the CDR3 is TGCGCCAGCAGCCTAACTATATACACCGGGGAGCTGTTTTTT. It specifies CASSLTIYTGELFF.

The chain joins TRBV6-5 to TRBJ1-5, with D possibly matching TRBD1 (5 bases). The germline CDR1 and CDR2 sequences are MNHEY and SVGAGI. Deletions cut 6 bases from V and 1 base from J, with 10 bases between. The CDR3 has 14 residues. In nucleotides, the CDR3 is TGTGCCAGCAGAGGACACTCAAGCAATCAGCCCCAGCATTTT. It specifies CASRGHSSNQPQHF.

This clone has just one count. The rearrangement joins TRBV10-3 to TRBJ2-3, with 7 bases identical to TRBD2. Germline CDR1 is ENHRY and CDR2 is SYGVKD. The CDR3 loop spans 14 amino acids. V was pared by 5 bases and J by 1 base, with 3 bases of the junction left unmatched. The chain's CDR3 is CAISPSGRTDTQYF. In DNA form, the CDR3 reads TGTGCCATCAGTCCTAGCGGTCGCACAGATACGCAGTATTTT.

The chain recombines TRBV5-6 with TRBJ2-3; D unclear. This CDR3 comprises 13 residues. The V and J ends lost 4 bases and 2 bases respectively, with 8 bases between them. Germline lookup yields CDR1 SGHDT and CDR2 YYEEEE. DNA of the CDR3: TGTGCCAGCAGCAAACCCCCCACAGATACGCAGTATTTT. Translated, it gives CASSKPPTDTQYF.

This clone was seen a single time. The CDR3 DNA follows: TGTGCCAGCAGCTTATGTCCTTCTAATTCACCCCTCCACTTT. This codes for CASSLCPSNSPLHF. The chain combines TRBV7-9 with TRBJ1-6, with unresolved D. This CDR3 spans 14 amino acids. Germline CDR1 and CDR2: SEHNR and FQNEAQ (reference sequence). Deletions cut 2 bases from V and 6 bases from J, with 8 bases between.

This clone was found once. A much larger clone lies a single base off, so this may be a read error. The genes are TRBV30 and TRBJ1-5; no clear D. V gave up 1 base and J gave up 4 bases, with 8 bases separating them. Germline V gene sequence: CDR1 GTSNPN, CDR2 SVGIG (reference sequence). The CDR3 has 13 residues. CDR3 bases: TGTGCCTGGAGTGGGATGGGGAATCAGCCCCAGCATTTT. It encodes CAWSGMGNQPQHF. The full variable domain, completed using reference TRBV30 and TRBJ1-5, is SQTIHQWPATLVQPVGSPLSLECTVEGTSNPNLYWYRQAAGRGLQLLFYSVGIGQISSEVPQNLSASRPQDRQFILSSKKLLLSDSGFYLCAWSGMGNQPQHFGDGTRLSIL.

The chain uses TRBV27 and TRBJ2-3; TRBD1 agrees at 9 bases. The V gene end was trimmed by 8 bases and the J gene end by 2 bases; junction bases not matched to a gene: 23. The germline gives CDR1 MNHEY, CDR2 SMNVEV (reference sequence). This CDR3 has 20 amino acids. The CDR3 DNA reads TGTGCCAGCTTGTTCCGTCGGGTGGGGACAGGGTCGAGGCACACAGATACGCAGTATTTT. Amino acid sequence: CASLFRRVGTGSRHTDTQYF.

The gene calls are TRBV4-3 and TRBJ2-5, with TRBD2 identical over 11 bases. Germline V lookup: CDR1 LGHNA, CDR2 YSLEER. The length of the CDR3 is 18 residues. The V segment lost 0 bases and the J segment 5 bases; nucleotides outside the gene matches: 11. The CDR3 DNA sequence: TGCGCCAGCAGCCAAGAGCTGGGACTAGCGGACCTTCGGGAGACCCAGTACTTC. It translates to CASSQELGLADLRETQYF.

In this sample, this clone turned up once. This rearrangement joins TRBV10-2 to TRBJ1-3, with 7 bases identical to TRBD1. The CDR3 is made up of 16 amino acids. Losses at the gene ends were 3 bases for V and 0 bases for J; bases not matched to a gene: 5. Germline CDR1 is WSHSY and CDR2 is SAAADI. The CDR3 loop reads CASSDNRGPSGNTIYF. CDR3 nucleotides: TGCGCCAGCAGTGATAACAGGGGTCCCTCTGGAAACACCATATATTTT.

This sequence joins TRBV15 and TRBJ1-1, with D perhaps matching TRBD1 (5 bases). CDR1 LNHNV and CDR2 YYDKDF come from the germline V gene (reference sequence). This CDR3 spans 13 amino acids. The V and J ends lost 3 bases and 1 base respectively, with 6 bases between them. Written as DNA, the CDR3 is TGTGCCACCAGCAGCGACAGGAACACTGAAGCTTTCTTT. Its translation: CATSSDRNTEAFF.

The V gene is TRBV29-1, the J gene TRBJ2-5; 7 positions match TRBD2. The DNA end is a closer match to TRBJ2-7, so the J assignment may be wrong. Germline V gives CDR1 SQVTM, CDR2 ANQGSEA. There are 13 residues in the CDR3. The CDR3 DNA is TGCAGCGTTAGGGGCGGGGGCTCCTACGAGCAGTACTTC. Residues: CSVRGGGSYEQYF.

The chain is built from TRBV7-9 and TRBJ2-1; D is undetermined. CDR1 SEHNR and CDR2 FQNEAQ come from the germline V gene (reference sequence). Trimming shortened V by 2 bases and J by 4 bases, and 6 bases separated the two germline ends. The CDR3 is 13 amino acids. The CDR3 region has the DNA TGTGCCAGCAGCTTATCCGCTTACAATGAGCAGTTCTTC. Encoded protein: CASSLSAYNEQFF.

A remark on this clone: The sample contains more than one DNA sequence encoding this CDR3. V and J are TRBV6-6 and TRBJ2-5, with D possibly being TRBD2 (6 bases). Trimming took 2 bases from V and 4 from J, leaving 8 bases between them. The CDR3 has 13 amino acids. Germline CDR1 and CDR2: MNHNY and SVGAGI (reference sequence). CDR3 region: CASSYGGRETQYF. The CDR3 DNA sequence: TGTGCCAGCAGTTACGGAGGGAGAGAGACCCAGTACTTC.

The genes are TRBV15 and TRBJ1-2; maybe TRBD1 (6 bases). The CDR3 has 17 amino acids. The V gene's germline CDR1 is LNHNV and CDR2 YYDKDF (reference sequence). The ends were cut back, 3 bases at V and 10 bases at J, with 27 bases in the middle. Written as DNA, the CDR3 is TGTGCCACCAGCAGTGGCGGGGTACAGGGAAGACTATCCTACTACACCTTC. Its protein product is CATSSGGVQGRLSYYTF.

This sequence joins TRBV9 and TRBJ2-1; no firm D call. Germline V gene lookup returns CDR1 SGDLS and CDR2 YYNGEE. V lost 0 bases, J lost 0 bases, and 10 bases lay in between. This CDR3 has 16 amino acids. This CDR3 is CASSVAEHLSYNEQFF. CDR3 nucleotides: TGTGCCAGCAGCGTAGCGGAGCACCTCTCCTACAATGAGCAGTTCTTC. Full variable domain (rest looked up from reference TRBV9 and TRBJ2-1): DSGVTQTPKHLITATGQRVTLRCSPRSGDLSVYWYQQSLDQGLQFLIQYYNGEERAKGNILERFSAQQFPDLHSELNLSSLELGDSALYFCASSVAEHLSYNEQFFGPGTRLTVL.

This clone was counted many times. The V call is TRBV6-5, the J call TRBJ2-7, with D possibly matching TRBD2 (6 bases). Trimming stripped 6 bases from V and 1 base from J, with 13 bases between. The CDR3 runs to 14 residues. Germline loops: CDR1 MNHEY, CDR2 SVGAGI. As DNA, the CDR3 is TGTGCCAGCAGGGTAGCGGAGCTATCCTACGAGCAGTACTTC. This translates into CASRVAELSYEQYF.